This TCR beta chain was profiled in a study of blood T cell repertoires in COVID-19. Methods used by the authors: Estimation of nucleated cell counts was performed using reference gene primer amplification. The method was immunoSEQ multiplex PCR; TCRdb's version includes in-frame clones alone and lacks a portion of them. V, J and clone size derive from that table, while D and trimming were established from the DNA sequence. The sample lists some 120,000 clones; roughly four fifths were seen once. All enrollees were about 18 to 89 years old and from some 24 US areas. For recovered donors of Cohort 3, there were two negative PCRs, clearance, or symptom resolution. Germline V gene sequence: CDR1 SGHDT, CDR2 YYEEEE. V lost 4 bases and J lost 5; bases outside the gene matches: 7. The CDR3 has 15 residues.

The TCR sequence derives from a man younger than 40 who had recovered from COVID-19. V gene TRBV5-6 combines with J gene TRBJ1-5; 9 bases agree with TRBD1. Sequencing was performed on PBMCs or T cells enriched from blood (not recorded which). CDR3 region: CASSLLRDRDQPQHF. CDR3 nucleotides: TGTGCCAGCAGCCTACTCCGGGACAGGGATCAGCCCCAGCATTTT. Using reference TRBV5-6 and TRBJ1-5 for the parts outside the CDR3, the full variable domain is DAGVTQSPTHLIKTRGQQVTLRCSPKSGHDTVSWYQQALGQGPQFIFQYYEEEERQRGNFPDRFSGHQFPNYSSELNVNALLLGDSALYLCASSLLRDRDQPQHFGDGTRLSIL.